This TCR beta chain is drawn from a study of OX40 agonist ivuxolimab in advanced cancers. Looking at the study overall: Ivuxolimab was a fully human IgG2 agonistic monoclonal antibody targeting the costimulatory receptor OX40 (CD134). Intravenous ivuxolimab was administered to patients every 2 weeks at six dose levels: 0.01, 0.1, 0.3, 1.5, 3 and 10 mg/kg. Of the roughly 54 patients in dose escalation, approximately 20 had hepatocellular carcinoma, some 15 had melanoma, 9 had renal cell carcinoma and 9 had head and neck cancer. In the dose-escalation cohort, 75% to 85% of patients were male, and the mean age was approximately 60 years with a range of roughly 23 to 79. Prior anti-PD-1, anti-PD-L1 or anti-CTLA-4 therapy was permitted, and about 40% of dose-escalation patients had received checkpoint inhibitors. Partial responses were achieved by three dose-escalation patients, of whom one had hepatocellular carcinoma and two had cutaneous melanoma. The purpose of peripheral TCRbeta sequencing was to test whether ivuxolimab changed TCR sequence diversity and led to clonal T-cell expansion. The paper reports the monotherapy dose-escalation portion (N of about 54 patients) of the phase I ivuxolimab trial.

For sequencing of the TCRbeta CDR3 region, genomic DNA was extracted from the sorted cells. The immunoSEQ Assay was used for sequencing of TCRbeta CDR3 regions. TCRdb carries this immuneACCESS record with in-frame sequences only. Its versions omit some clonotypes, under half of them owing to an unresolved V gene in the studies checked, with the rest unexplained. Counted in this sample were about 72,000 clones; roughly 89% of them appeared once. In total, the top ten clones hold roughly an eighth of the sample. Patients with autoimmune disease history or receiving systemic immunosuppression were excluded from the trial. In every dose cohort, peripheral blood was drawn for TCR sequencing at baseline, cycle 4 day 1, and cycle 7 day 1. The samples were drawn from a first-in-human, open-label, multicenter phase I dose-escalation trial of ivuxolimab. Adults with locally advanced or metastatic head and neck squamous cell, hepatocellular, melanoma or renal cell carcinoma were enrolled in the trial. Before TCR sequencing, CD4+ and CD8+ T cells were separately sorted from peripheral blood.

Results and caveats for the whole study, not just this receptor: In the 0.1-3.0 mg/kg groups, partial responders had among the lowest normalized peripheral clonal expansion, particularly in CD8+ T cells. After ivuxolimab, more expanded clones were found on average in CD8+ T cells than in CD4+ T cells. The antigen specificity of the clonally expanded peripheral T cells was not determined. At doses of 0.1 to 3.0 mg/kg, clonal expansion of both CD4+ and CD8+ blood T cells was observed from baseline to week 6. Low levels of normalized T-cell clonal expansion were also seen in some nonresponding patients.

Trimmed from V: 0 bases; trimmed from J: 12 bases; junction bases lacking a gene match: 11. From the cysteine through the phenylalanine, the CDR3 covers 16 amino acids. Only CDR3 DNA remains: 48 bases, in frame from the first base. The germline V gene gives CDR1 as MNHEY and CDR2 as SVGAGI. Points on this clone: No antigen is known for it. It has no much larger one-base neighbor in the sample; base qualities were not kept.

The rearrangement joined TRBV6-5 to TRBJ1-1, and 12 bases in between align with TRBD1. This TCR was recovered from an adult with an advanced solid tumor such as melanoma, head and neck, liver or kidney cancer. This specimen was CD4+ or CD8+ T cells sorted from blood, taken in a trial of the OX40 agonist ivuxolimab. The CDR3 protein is CASSYSSPGQGAETFF. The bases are TGTGCCAGCAGTTACTCGAGCCCGGGACAGGGGGCCGAAACTTTCTTT.